The source of this TCR beta chain is a study of blood T cell repertoires in COVID-19. In the study overall: Specimens from acute and convalescent COVID-19 originated in the United States, Italy and Spain. Sources were T cells, B-cell-depleted T cells, or PBMCs; the material itself was cDNA or gDNA.

While infection was still active, Seattle patients were enrolled and then followed longitudinally. V was clipped by 7 bases and J by 4 bases; unmatched bases: 6. CDR1 and CDR2 (germline): MNHEY, SVGAGI. There are 14 residues in the CDR3. Authors' data handling: Amplified reference gene primers provided the basis for estimating nucleated cell counts. Clones were sequenced by immunoSEQ multiplex PCR, and TCRdb holds only the in-frame ones, with some missing. From that table come the V and J calls and clone size; the DNA was used to work out D and trimming. The table shows just over 350,000 clones, with 86% occurring only once.

The clonotype originates from a woman aged 55-69 years with COVID-19, enrolled during active disease. This sequence joins TRBV6-5 and TRBJ2-7, with TRBD1 identical over 11 bases. Input material: peripheral blood. The CDR3 DNA follows: TGTGCCAGCACCGGCCGGGACAGGGGGTACGAGCAGTACTTC. It specifies CASTGRDRGYEQYF.